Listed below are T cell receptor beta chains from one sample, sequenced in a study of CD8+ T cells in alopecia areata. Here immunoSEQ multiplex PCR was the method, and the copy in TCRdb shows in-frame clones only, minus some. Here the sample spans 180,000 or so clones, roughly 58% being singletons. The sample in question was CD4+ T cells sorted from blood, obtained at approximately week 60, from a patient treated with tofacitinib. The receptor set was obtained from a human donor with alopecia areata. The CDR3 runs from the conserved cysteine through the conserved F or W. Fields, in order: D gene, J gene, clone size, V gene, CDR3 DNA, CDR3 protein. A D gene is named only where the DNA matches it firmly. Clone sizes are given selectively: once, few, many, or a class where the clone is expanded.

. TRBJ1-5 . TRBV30 TGTGCCTGGAGTGAAGCAACTACGGGGGTTAGCAATCAGCCCCAGCATTTT CAWSEATTGVSNQPQHF
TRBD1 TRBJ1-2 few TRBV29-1 TGCAGCGTCGACAGGGCCCTGAACTATGGCTACACCTTC CSVDRALNYGYTF
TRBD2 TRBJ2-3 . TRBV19 TGTGCCCCGCACGGGGGGTCCACAGATACGCAGTATTTT CAPHGGSTDTQYF
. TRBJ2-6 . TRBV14 TGTGCCAGCAGCCCCAGCTCTGGGGCCAACGTCCTGACTTTC CASSPSSGANVLTF
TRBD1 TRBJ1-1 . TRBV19 TGTGCCAGTAGTATGGCGACAGGGGTGAAAACTGAAGCTTTCTTT CASSMATGVKTEAFF
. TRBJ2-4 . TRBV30 TGTGCCTGGAGTCCAAGACAGGTTCTAGCCAAAAACATTCAGTACTTC CAWSPRQVLAKNIQYF
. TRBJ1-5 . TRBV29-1 TGCAGCGTGGGTGGGGCCTCTAATCAGCCCCAGCATTTT CSVGGASNQPQHF
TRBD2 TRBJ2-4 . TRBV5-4 TGTGCCAGCAGCTGGTCTAGCGGGGCTAACATTCAGTACTTC CASSWSSGANIQYF
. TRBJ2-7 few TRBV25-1 TGTGCCAGCAGTGAACGGACACGGAATTACGAGCAGTACTTC CASSERTRNYEQYF
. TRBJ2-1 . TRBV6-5 TGTGCCAGCAGATTAACTCTTTCCGGGGCCGAGTTCTTC CASRLTLSGAEFF
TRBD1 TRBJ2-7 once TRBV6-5 TGTGCCAGCAGTTACCGGGACAGGGGTGCCTACGAGCAGTACTTC CASSYRDRGAYEQYF
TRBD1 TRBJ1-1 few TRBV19 TGTGCCAGTAGTTTGGGGACAGGGGGGACTGAAGCTTTCTTT CASSLGTGGTEAFF
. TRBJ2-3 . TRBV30 TGTGCCTGGAGTGCCTTTGATGGGAGCACAGATACGCAGTATTTT CAWSAFDGSTDTQYF
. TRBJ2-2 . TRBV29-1 TGCAGCGTCCTATCACAGGGGAACACCGGGGAGCTGTTTTTT CSVLSQGNTGELFF
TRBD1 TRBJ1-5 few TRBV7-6 TGTGCCAGCAGCTTAGGGACAGGGCCGAATCAGCCCCAGCATTTT CASSLGTGPNQPQHF
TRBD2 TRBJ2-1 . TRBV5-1 TGCGCCAGCAGCCCCTCGGCGGGGGGCCACAATGAGCAGTTCTTC CASSPSAGGHNEQFF
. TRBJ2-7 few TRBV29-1 TGCAGCGTTGCCGACAGGAGAAGCTCCTACGAGCAGTACTTC CSVADRRSSYEQYF
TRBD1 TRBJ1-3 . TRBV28 TGTGCCAGCAGGATAGGACAGGGATGGGACACCATATATTTT CASRIGQGWDTIYF
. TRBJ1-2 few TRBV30 TGTGCCTGGAGTGTGTCAGGGGTTGGCTACACCTTC CAWSVSGVGYTF
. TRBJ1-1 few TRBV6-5 TGTGCCAGCAGCCGCGGACTGGTTAGCACTGAAGCTTTCTTT CASSRGLVSTEAFF
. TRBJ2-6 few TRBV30 TGTGCCTGGTCTGGGGCCAACGTCCTGACTTTC CAWSGANVLTF
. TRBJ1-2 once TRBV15 TGTGCCACCAGCAGAGATATTGGCAGGGAAGGTAGCGGCTACACCTTC CATSRDIGREGSGYTF
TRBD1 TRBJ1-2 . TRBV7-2 TGTGCCAGCAGCTCCGACAGGGGATATGGCTACACCTTC CASSSDRGYGYTF
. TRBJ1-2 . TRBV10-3 TGTGCCATCAGGATGGACAAGTCGGCTACCTATGGCTACACCTTC CAIRMDKSATYGYTF
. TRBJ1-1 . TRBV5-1 TGCGCCAGCAGCGTACAGTCTCCGGGGAACACTGAAGCTTTCTTT CASSVQSPGNTEAFF